Sequencing of this T cell receptor (beta chain) was carried out in a study of blood T cell repertoires in COVID-19. Study as a whole: Nucleic acid was either cDNA or gDNA, and it came from T cells, B-cell-depleted T cells, or PBMCs.

CDR1 is SEHNR, CDR2 FQNEAQ, per germline (reference sequence). This CDR3 region has 14 residues. Trimming took 8 bases from V and 5 from J, leaving 18 bases between them. Sequencing was performed with immunoSEQ multiplex PCR; in TCRdb, only in-frame clones are kept and a portion is missing. The sample consists of under 80,000 clones, about 80% of them appearing once. The sequencing input was peripheral blood. This TCR derives from a human donor in a cohort sampled during active COVID-19. The chain carries TRBV7-9 and TRBJ1-1; possibly TRBD1 for D (6 bases). CDR3 in DNA: TGTGCCAGCGGCTCAGGGGATGGGAGTACTGAAGCTTTCTTT. It is translated as CASGSGDGSTEAFF.